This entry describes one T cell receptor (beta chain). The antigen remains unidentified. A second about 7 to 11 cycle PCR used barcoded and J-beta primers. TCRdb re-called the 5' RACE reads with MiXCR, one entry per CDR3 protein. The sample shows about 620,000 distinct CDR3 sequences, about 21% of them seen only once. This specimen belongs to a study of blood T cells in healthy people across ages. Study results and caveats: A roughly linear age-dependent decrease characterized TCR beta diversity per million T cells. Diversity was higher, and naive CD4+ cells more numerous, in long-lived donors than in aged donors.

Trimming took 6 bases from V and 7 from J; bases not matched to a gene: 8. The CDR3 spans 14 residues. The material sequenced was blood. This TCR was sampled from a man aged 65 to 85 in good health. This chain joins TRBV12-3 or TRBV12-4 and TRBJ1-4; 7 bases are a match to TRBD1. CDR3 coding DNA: TGTGCCAGCAGGGTTGATAGGACAGGTGAAAAACTGTTTTTT. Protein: CASRVDRTGEKLFF.